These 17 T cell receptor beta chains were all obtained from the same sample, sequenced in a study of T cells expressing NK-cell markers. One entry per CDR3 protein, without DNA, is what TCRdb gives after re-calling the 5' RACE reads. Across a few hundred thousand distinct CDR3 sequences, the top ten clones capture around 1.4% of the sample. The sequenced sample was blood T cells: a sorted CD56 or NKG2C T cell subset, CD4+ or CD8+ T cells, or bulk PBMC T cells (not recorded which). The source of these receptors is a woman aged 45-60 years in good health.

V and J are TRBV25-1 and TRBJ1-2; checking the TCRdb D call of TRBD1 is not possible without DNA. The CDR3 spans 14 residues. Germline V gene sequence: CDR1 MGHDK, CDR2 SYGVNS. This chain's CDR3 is CASSESDRGGGYTF.

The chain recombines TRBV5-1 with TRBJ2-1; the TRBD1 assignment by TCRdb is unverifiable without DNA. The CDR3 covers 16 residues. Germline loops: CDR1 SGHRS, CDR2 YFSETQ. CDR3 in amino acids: CASSLLGGSSYNEQFF.

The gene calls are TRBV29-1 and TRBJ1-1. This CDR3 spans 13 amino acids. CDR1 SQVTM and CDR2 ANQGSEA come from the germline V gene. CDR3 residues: CSVEHQRDPEAFF.

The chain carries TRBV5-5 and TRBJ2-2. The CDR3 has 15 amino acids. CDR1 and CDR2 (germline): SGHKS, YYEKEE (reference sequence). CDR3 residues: CASSSQDGNTGELFF.

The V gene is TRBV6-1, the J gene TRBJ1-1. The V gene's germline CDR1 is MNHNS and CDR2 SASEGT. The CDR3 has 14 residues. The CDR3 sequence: CASSHLTGNTEAFF.

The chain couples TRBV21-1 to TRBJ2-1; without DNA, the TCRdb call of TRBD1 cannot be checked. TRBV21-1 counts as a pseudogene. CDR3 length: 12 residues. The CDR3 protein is CATPGRPDEQFF.

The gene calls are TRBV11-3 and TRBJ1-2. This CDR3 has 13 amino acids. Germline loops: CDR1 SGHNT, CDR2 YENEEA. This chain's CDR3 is CASSPGGAYGYTF.

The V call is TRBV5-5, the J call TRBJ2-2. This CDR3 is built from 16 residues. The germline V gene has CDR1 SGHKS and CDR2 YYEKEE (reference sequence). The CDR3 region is CASTQDPTAKTGELFF.

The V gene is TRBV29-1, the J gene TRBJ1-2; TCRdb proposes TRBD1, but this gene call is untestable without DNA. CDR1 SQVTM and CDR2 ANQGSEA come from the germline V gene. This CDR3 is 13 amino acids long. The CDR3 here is CSVEDVRAVGYTF.

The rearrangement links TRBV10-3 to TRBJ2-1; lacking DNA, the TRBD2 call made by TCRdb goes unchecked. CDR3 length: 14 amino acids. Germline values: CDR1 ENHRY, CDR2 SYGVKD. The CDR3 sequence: CATDSAGPGNEQFF.

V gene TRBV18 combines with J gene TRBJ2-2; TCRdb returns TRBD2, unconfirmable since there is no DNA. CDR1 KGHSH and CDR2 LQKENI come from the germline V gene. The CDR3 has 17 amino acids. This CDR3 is CASSLRRLAGDVGELFF.

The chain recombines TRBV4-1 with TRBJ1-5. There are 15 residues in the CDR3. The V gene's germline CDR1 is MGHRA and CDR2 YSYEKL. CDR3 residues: CASSTEDGNNQPQHF.

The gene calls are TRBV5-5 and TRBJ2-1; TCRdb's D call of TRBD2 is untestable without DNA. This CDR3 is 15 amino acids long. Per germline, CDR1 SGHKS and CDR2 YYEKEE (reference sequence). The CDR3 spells CASSSVAGWYNEQFF.

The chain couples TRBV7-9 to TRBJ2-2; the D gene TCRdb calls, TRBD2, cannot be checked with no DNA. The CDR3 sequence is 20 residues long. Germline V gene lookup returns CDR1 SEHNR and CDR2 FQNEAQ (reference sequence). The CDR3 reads CASSSPPGLAGWFQDGELFF.

The chain's CDR3 is CASGSGVNTEAFF. The chain joins TRBV12-5 to TRBJ1-1. This CDR3 contains 13 residues. Germline values: CDR1 LGHNT, CDR2 FRNRAP.

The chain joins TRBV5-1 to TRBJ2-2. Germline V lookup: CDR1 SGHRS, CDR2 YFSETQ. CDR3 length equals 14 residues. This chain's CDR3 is CASSLSAQVGELFF.

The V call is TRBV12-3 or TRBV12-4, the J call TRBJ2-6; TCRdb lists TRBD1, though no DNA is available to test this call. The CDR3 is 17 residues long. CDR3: CASIKAQGAPGANVLTF.